This TCR beta chain was identified during a study of CD8+CD57+ T cells in acquired aplastic anemia. The study's findings and limits: The number of CD8+ CDR3 sequences shared by patients and controls was roughly 31.

Genomic DNA, serving as template, underwent TCR beta VDJ and CDR3 profiling. TCRdb recomputed calls from the reads with MiXCR, one row per CDR3 protein. Of 200,000 to 250,000 distinct CDR3 sequences in the sample, over 55% were seen once. The sequenced patients had an expansion of CD8+CD57+ cells seen by flow cytometry. Severe acquired aplastic anemia was the diagnosis recorded for all patients. Concerning this clonotype: The antigen is not known.

The CDR3 consists of 18 residues. Germline loops: CDR1 SGHAT, CDR2 FQNNGV. V gave up 5 bases and J gave up 8 bases; unmatched junction bases: 17. Material for sequencing was sorted CD4+, CD8+, or CD8+CD57+ T cells (not recorded which) from PBMCs. The J gene is TRBJ2-4, the V gene TRBV11-2, with 11 positions matching TRBD2. This TCR derives from a human donor with aplastic anemia. CDR3 sequence reads: CASSLGTSGTMMGDIQYF. For the CDR3, the DNA is TGTGCCAGCAGCCTAGGGACTAGCGGTACAATGATGGGGGACATTCAGTACTTC. The variable domain in full, with the rest retrieved from reference TRBV11-2 and TRBJ2-4, is EAGVAQSPRYKIIEKRQSVAFWCNPISGHATLYWYQQILGQGPKLLIQFQNNGVVDDSQLPKDRFSAERLKGVDSTLKIQPAKLEDSAVYLCASSLGTSGTMMGDIQYFGAGTRLSVL.